The rows below give T cell receptor beta chains drawn from one sample of a study of CD8 T cells in ankylosing spondylitis. MiXCR, run by TCRdb on the 5' RACE reads, gives a single entry per CDR3 protein. The table shows about 540,000 distinct CDR3 sequences, with about 13% occurring only once. The specimen sequenced was blood, either unsorted or a sorted T cell fraction (not recorded which). These receptors all stem from a male donor with ankylosing spondylitis. CDR3s include the opening cysteine and the closing phenylalanine or tryptophan. The D gene is left open where the match is weak. For some rows the clone size is stated as once, few or many, or as a class when expanded; others skip it.

J	V	D	size	CDR3	DNA
TRBJ2-1	TRBV5-6	-	few	CASSPPEIPEQFF	TGTGCCAGCAGCCCCCCGGAGATACCTGAGCAGTTCTTC
TRBJ1-1	TRBV6-1	-	many	CASSSTGRSTEAFF	TGTGCCAGCAGCTCGACGGGACGGTCGACTGAAGCTTTCTTT
TRBJ1-5	TRBV10-3	-	few	CAISENPINQPQHF	TGTGCCATCAGTGAGAACCCAATCAATCAGCCCCAGCATTTT
TRBJ1-2	TRBV10-3	TRBD1	many	CAIADRGGNYGYTF	TGTGCCATAGCAGACAGGGGCGGGAACTATGGCTACACCTTC
TRBJ2-3	TRBV2	TRBD1	few	CASSAQGADTQYF	TGTGCCAGCAGTGCCCAGGGGGCAGATACGCAGTATTTT
TRBJ2-1	TRBV6-1	TRBD1	-	CASSKPQGPREQFF	TGTGCCAGCAGCAAACCACAGGGGCCTCGGGAGCAGTTCTTC
TRBJ2-1	TRBV3-1	-	-	CASTRRQGGNGQFF	TGTGCCAGCACACGAAGACAGGGAGGCAATGGGCAGTTCTTC
TRBJ2-1	TRBV7-8	TRBD2	few	CASSLREGWEQFF	TGTGCCAGCAGCCTGCGGGAGGGTTGGGAGCAGTTCTTC
TRBJ2-5	TRBV20-1	TRBD1	few	CSGATGEPGTQYF	TGCAGTGGCGCAACAGGGGAACCGGGGACCCAGTACTTC
TRBJ1-2	TRBV20-1	TRBD1	-	CSASNRGRDGYTF	TGCAGTGCTAGTAACAGGGGGCGAGATGGCTACACCTTC
TRBJ2-3	TRBV24-1	TRBD1	-	CATSGLGGANTQYF	TGTGCCACCAGTGGATTAGGGGGCGCGAATACGCAGTATTTT